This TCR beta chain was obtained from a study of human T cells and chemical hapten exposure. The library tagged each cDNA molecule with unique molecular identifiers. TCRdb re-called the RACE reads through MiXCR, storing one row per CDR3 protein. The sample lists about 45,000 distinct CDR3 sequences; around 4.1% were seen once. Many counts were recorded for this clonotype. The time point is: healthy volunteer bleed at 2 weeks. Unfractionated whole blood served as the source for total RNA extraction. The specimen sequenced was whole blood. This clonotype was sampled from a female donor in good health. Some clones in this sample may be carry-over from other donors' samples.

CDR3 in DNA: TGTGCCAGCAGTGACGCGGGGGGGTACGAGCAGTACTTC. Encoded protein: CASSDAGGYEQYF. This sequence joins TRBV6-1 and TRBJ2-7; 9 nucleotides agree with TRBD2. The CDR3 loop spans 13 amino acids. V dropped 3 bases and J dropped 4; count of bases not matched to a gene: 1. In germline, CDR1 is MNHNS, CDR2 SASEGT.